Listed below are T cell receptor beta chains from one sample, sequenced in a study of circulating and synovial CD4+ cells in juvenile arthritis. Using immunoSEQ multiplex PCR, the repertoire was profiled, and TCRdb retains in-frame clones only, with some absent. Among around 13,000 clones listed, over 80% were seen once. The sample was CD4+ T cells from synovial fluid. The receptors derive from a human patient with juvenile idiopathic arthritis. Some clones in this sample may be carry-over from other donors' samples. CDR3s leave out the opening cysteine and the closing phenylalanine or tryptophan. Each record gives: J gene, V gene, CDR3 protein.

>TRBJ1-5|TRBV2
ASNEGGFVQPQH
>TRBJ2-5|TRBV6-1
ASSEGLAGVETQY
>TRBJ1-6|TRBV6-5
ASSYTLTGADSPLH
>TRBJ1-1|TRBV28
ASSTPSYRGTEAF
>TRBJ2-1|TRBV4-2
ASSQGGTPYNEQF
>TRBJ1-4|TRBV5-6
ASSLGGANEKLF
>TRBJ1-1|TRBV10-2
ASSEIKGARTEAF
>TRBJ2-5|TRBV6-5
ASSYVGGVGQETQY
>TRBJ2-5|TRBV6-4
ASSETSEPQETQY
>TRBJ1-2|TRBV5-1
ASSLARGNYGYT
>TRBJ2-7|TRBV19
ASSMRYLEEQY
>TRBJ1-1|TRBV7-2
ASSSPRTGVMNTEAF
>TRBJ1-3|TRBV6-1
ASSEWTGGNTIY
>TRBJ1-2|TRBV5-4
ASSSDRVKVYGYT
>TRBJ2-2|TRBV11-2
ASSLRQGAGTGELF
>TRBJ2-2|TRBV6-1
ASSTGANTGELF
>TRBJ2-7|TRBV5-5
ASSMAGTGLRYEQY
>TRBJ2-1|TRBV5-6
ASSLLSGEPNEQF
>TRBJ2-2|TRBV5-8
ASSLALNTGELF
>TRBJ2-5|TRBV4-1
ASSQDRGAYQETQY
>TRBJ2-1|TRBV9
ASSSTGWNEQF
>TRBJ1-2|TRBV2
ASRGTGINYGYT
>TRBJ1-6|TRBV7-2
ASSLVAVSFSYSPLH
>TRBJ2-3|TRBV6-5
ASSYGPSTDTQY
>TRBJ2-3|TRBV25-1
ASNGGAAQY
>TRBJ2-7|TRBV27
ASGRGGHIEQY
>TRBJ2-1|TRBV9
ASSVHRTSYNEQF
>TRBJ1-1|TRBV10-3
AISHEGNTEAF
>TRBJ1-2|TRBV7-2
ASSLAGQGFDGYT
>TRBJ2-5|TRBV6-5
ASSYYQRSETQY
>TRBJ1-1|TRBV6-5
ASRKAGGTEAF
>TRBJ1-4|TRBV5-6
ASSPDRGKKLF
>TRBJ1-6|TRBV7-9
ASSPWGTGGMYSPLH
>TRBJ1-1|TRBV9
ASSRGLGTEAF
>TRBJ1-1|TRBV7-2
ASSLAPGGAEAF
>TRBJ2-7|TRBV6-5
ASSRTMTLSYEQY
>TRBJ2-5|TRBV6-5
ASSYHGSGWETQY
>TRBJ2-3|TRBV7-8
ASRTKTDTQY
>TRBJ1-1|TRBV2
ASTRDRLNTEAF
>TRBJ1-2|TRBV6-5
ASSYSTAANYGYT
>TRBJ2-3|TRBV4-1
ASSQASPDTQY
>TRBJ2-3|TRBV4-1
ASSGGEKGGTDTQY